A single TCR beta chain is shown here with its context. Germline CDR1 SNHLY, CDR2 FYNNEI. Trimming shortened V by 8 bases and J by 3 bases, and 10 bases separated the two germline ends. The CDR3 has 12 residues. Measured with immunoSEQ multiplex PCR; TCRdb has only the in-frame clones, and not every one. Here the sample spans about 160,000 clones, 85% to 90% being singletons. This entry comes from a study of blood T cell repertoires in COVID-19. Participants' reported clinical history set cohort assignment. V and J are TRBV2 and TRBJ1-2; D ambiguous. Sequences were obtained from PBMCs or T cells enriched from blood (not recorded which). The TCR sequence derives from a woman aged 45-59 years who had recovered from COVID-19. CDR3 in DNA: TGTGCCAGCCCACGGCGGGACTATGGCTACACCTTC. It translates to CASPRRDYGYTF.